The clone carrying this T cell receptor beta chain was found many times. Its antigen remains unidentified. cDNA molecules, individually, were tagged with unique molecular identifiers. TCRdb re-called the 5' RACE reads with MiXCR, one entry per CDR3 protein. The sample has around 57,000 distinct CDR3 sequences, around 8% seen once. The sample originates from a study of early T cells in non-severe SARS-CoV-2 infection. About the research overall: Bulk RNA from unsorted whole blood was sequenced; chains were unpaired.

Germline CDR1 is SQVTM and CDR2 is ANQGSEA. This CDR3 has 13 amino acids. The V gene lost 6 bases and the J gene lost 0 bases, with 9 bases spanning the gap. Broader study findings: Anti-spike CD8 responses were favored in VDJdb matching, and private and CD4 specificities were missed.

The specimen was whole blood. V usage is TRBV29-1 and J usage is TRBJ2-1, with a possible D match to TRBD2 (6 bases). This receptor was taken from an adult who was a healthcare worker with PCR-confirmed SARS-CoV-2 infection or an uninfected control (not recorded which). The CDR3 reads CSVGGSSYNEQFF. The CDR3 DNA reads TGCAGCGTGGGGGGTAGCTCCTACAATGAGCAGTTCTTC.